These 2 T cell receptor beta chains came from one sample sequenced in a study of blood T cell repertoires in COVID-19. Data came from immunoSEQ multiplex PCR; TCRdb stores just in-frame clones and leaves some out. Among 50,000 or so clones listed, approximately 87% were seen once. Sequences were obtained from peripheral blood. Receptors originate from a middle-aged man with active COVID-19.

The chain couples TRBV29-1 to TRBJ1-1; the D is unclear. CDR3 length: 10 residues. CDR1 is SQVTM, CDR2 ANQGSEA, per germline. The V and J ends lost 6 bases and 6 bases respectively, with 8 bases between them. The CDR3 here is CSVNTPEAFF. The CDR3 coding sequence is TGCAGCGTCAACACCCCTGAAGCTTTCTTT.

The chain combines TRBV30 with TRBJ1-4, with a tentative D call TRBD1 (5 bases). Germline V CDR1 and CDR2: GTSNPN, SVGIG (reference sequence). Trimming pared 7 bases from V and 7 bases from J, leaving 16 bases between. This CDR3 comprises 13 residues. Here the CDR3 reads CAYQGFPGEKLFF. CDR3 sequence (DNA): TGTGCCTACCAGGGTTTCCCGGGTGAAAAACTGTTTTTT.